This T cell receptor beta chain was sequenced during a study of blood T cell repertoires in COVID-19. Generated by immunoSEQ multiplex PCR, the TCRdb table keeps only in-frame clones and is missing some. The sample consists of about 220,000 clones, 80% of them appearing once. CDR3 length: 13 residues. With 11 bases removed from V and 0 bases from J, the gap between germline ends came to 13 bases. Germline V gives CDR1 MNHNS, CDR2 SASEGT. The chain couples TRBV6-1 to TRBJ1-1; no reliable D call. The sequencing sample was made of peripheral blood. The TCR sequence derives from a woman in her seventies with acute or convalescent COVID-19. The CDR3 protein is CAHRGGLNTEAFF. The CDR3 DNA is TGTGCCCACCGAGGCGGCCTGAACACTGAAGCTTTCTTT.